These 6 T cell receptor beta chains came from one sample sequenced in a study of T-cell reconstitution after alpha-beta-depleted transplantation in children (TCRdb year 2016). Libraries were built with PCR. The sample was run on an Illumina HiSeq 2500. TCR libraries were prepared with molecular barcoding, using unique molecular identifiers to normalize TCRbeta repertoire quantification. TCRdb applied fastp at Q25 and MiXCR to the public reads, then kept only in-frame beta chains. CDR3 protein sequences are deduplicated, and each keeps its most common genes and DNA. This sample has about 440,000 distinct CDR3 sequences in its table, and 43% of those were observed once. The ten biggest clones cover 27% of the sample. The treatment or condition label for this specimen denotes: allogeneic hematopoietic cell transplantation with graft depleted of TCRalphabeta T cells and CD19 B cells. This material consisted of PBMCs, taken before TCRalphabeta/CD19-depleted stem cell transplant. Receptors originate from a girl aged 2 to 9 with aplastic anemia, due to receive a stem cell transplant.

The chain joins TRBV6-2 or TRBV6-3 to TRBJ2-1; TRBD1 matches at 7 bases. Trimming at V came to 4 bases and at J to 11 bases, leaving 5 bases not matched to a gene. The CDR3 spans 12 residues. Germline CDR1 and CDR2: MNHEY and SVGEGT. CDR3 residues: CASSSLGGKQFF. The CDR3, as DNA: TGTGCCAGCAGTTCTCTAGGGGGCAAGCAGTTCTTC.

This chain links TRBV7-9 with TRBJ1-5; no firm D call. The CDR3 extends over 17 amino acids. V was shortened by 1 base and J by 0 bases, with 13 bases between the two germline ends. Looked up from germline, CDR1 is SEHNR and CDR2 is FQNEAQ (reference sequence). CDR3 DNA: TGTGCCAGCAGCTTAGTCCCAGGCCCATATAGCAATCAGCCCCAGCATTTT. Protein sequence: CASSLVPGPYSNQPQHF.

This rearrangement joins TRBV5-1 to TRBJ2-7; D ambiguous. Germline loops: CDR1 SGHRS, CDR2 YFSETQ. There are 15 residues in the CDR3. Between the trimmed V and J ends, which lost 0 bases and 2 bases, there was a span of 12 bases. The CDR3 region is CASSLGDSFTYEQYF. CDR3 DNA: TGCGCCAGCAGCTTGGGTGACTCATTTACCTACGAGCAGTACTTC.

In its sample, this clonotype was seen a few times. This rearrangement joins TRBV18 to TRBJ2-6; D might be TRBD1 (8 bases). The CDR3 covers 17 residues. The ends were cut back, 4 bases at V and 9 bases at J, with 22 bases in the middle. Germline V CDR1 and CDR2: KGHSH, LQKENI. CDR3 DNA: TGTGCCAGCTCACTCGGACAGGGTTATACGGGAGGCAACGTCCTGACTTTC. This encodes CASSLGQGYTGGNVLTF. Full variable domain (remainder filled in from reference TRBV18 and TRBJ2-6): NAGVMQNPRHLVRRRGQEARLRCSPMKGHSHVYWYRQLPEEGLKFMVYLQKENIIDESGMPKERFSAEFPKEGPSILRIQQVVRGDSAAYFCASSLGQGYTGGNVLTFGAGSRLTVL.

The rearrangement uses TRBV30 and TRBJ2-1; D is uncertain. Germline values: CDR1 GTSNPN, CDR2 SVGIG (reference sequence). The CDR3 is made up of 11 amino acids. V was shortened by 0 bases and J by 9 bases, with 6 bases between the two germline ends. CDR3 sequence reads: CAWSVPVEQFF. CDR3 coding DNA: TGTGCCTGGAGTGTACCCGTTGAGCAGTTCTTC.

This clonotype came up many times. This chain connects TRBV5-5 to TRBJ2-7, with D possibly TRBD2 on 5 matching bases. Looked up from germline, CDR1 is SGHKS and CDR2 is YYEKEE (reference sequence). Deletions cut 3 bases from V and 3 bases from J, with 16 bases between. CDR3 length: 15 amino acids. CDR3 bases: TGTGCCAGCAGCTCGGGATTTACCACCTTCTACGAGCAGTACTTC. Its translation: CASSSGFTTFYEQYF. Combining the CDR3 with reference TRBV5-5 and TRBJ2-7 gives the whole variable domain DAGVTQSPTHLIKTRGQQVTLRCSPISGHKSVSWYQQVLGQGPQFIFQYYEKEERGRGNFPDRFSARQFPNYSSELNVNALLLGDSALYLCASSSGFTTFYEQYFGPGTRLTVT.